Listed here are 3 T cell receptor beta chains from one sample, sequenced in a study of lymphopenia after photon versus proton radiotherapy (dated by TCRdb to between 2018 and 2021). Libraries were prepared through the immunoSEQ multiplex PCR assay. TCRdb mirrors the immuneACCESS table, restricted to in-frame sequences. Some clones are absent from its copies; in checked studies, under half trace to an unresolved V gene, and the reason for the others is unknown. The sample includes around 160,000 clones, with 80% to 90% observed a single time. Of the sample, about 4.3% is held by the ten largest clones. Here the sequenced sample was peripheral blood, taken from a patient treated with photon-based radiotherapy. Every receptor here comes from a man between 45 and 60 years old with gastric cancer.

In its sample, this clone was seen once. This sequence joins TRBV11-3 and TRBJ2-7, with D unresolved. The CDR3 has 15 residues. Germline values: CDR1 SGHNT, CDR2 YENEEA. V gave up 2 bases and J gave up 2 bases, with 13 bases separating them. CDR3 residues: CASSLQGQTPYEQYF. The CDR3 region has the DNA TGTGCCAGCAGCTTACAAGGGCAGACGCCCTACGAGCAGTACTTC.

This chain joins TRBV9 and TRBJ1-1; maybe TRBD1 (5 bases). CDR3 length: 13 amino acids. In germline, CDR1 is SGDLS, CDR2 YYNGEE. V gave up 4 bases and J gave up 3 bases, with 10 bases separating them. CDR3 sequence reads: CASSPTVHTEAFF. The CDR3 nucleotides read TGTGCCAGCAGCCCGACAGTTCACACTGAAGCTTTCTTT.

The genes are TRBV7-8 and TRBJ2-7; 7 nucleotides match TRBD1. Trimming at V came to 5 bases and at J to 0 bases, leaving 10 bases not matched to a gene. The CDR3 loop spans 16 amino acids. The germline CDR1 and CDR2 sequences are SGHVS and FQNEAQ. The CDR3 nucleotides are TGTGCCAGCAGCGGCCTAGACAGGGACCCCTCCTACGAGCAGTACTTC. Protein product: CASSGLDRDPSYEQYF.